The source of this T cell receptor (beta chain) is a study of Tregs in tolerant kidney transplant recipients. Whole-study results and caveats: This study did not directly address biological reproducibility. Validation in larger populations is needed because few patients were studied.

A remark on this clone: The antigen remains undetermined.

Thawed PBMCs were FACS-sorted into unstimulated CD4+CD25+CD127- regulatory T cells, CD4+CD25- non-regulatory cells, CD4 and CD8 cells. The method was immunoSEQ multiplex PCR; TCRdb's version includes in-frame clones alone and lacks a portion of them. The sample holds some 69,000 clones, about four fifths seen once. The TCR originated in a human donor in good health. The material sequenced was CD4+ T cells from blood.

The CDR3 reads CASSLIRDSNQPQHF. Here the CDR3 DNA reads TGTGCCAGCAGCTTAATCAGGGACAGCAATCAGCCCCAGCATTTT. The gene calls are TRBV7-6 and TRBJ1-5, with D maybe TRBD1 (5 bases). Trimming removed 2 bases from V and 1 base from J, with 9 bases in between. The CDR3 is 15 amino acids. Germline V gene data show CDR1 as SGHVS and CDR2 as FNYEAQ.